The present T cell receptor beta chain was sequenced within a study of T cell repertoires in cytomegalovirus infection. Study as a whole: Newly reported HLA-C-restricted and thoroughly characterized HLA-B-restricted CMV epitopes were employed.

The CDR3 totals 15 residues. V was pared by 2 bases and J by 2 bases, with 5 bases of the junction left unmatched. Germline V lookup: CDR1 MNHEY, CDR2 SMNVEV (reference sequence). A few counts support this clonotype. Its antigen is currently unknown. TCRdb itself ran the reads through MiXCR, one entry per CDR3 protein. Of over 250,000 distinct CDR3 sequences in the sample, 20% to 25% were seen once. The TCR comes from a human donor in good health (CMV status not recorded). Some clones in this sample may be carry-over from other donors' samples. The source was cultured PBMCs, collected from culture after CMV antigen stimulation. The rearrangement links TRBV27 to TRBJ2-5, with 7 positions matching TRBD2. As DNA, the CDR3 is TGTGCCAGCAGTTTAGGGGCGGGGGAACAAGAGACCCAGTACTTC. Protein product: CASSLGAGEQETQYF.